This TCR beta chain was recorded in a study of human T cells and chemical hapten exposure. Across the whole study: Minor pooled library volume differences mainly drove per-sample TCR yield variation.

CDR1 and CDR2 from the germline V gene are KGHSH and LQKENI. The length of the CDR3 is 14 residues. V shed 5 bases and J shed 6 bases, with 17 bases lying between them. Within the library, unique molecular identifiers were attached to each individual cDNA molecule. TCRdb used MiXCR to reprocess the RACE reads, holding one entry per CDR3 protein. The profile covers 75,000 to 90,000 distinct CDR3 sequences, with approximately 10% appearing a single time and about 3.5% taken by the ten largest. Noted time point: patch test 1, 2 weeks after DPC sensitization. Treatment denoted: therapeutic diphenylcyclopropenone sensitization with weekly scalp DPC.

The input for sequencing was whole blood, taken in connection with sensitization to the hapten diphenylcyclopropenone (DPC). The chain couples TRBV18 to TRBJ2-7, with D maybe TRBD2 (5 bases). This receptor was identified in a woman aged 60-75 years with alopecia areata. Some clones in this sample may be carry-over from other donors' samples. The CDR3 region has the DNA TGTGCCAGCTCAATAGGACTCCCCGGAGGCGAGCAGTACTTC. Encoded protein: CASSIGLPGGEQYF.